This TCR beta chain derives from a study of glioma-infiltrating T cells. The germline gives CDR1 SGHRS, CDR2 YFSETQ. Trimming cost V 0 bases and J 6 bases, with 15 bases left between them. The CDR3 runs to 16 residues. Amplification of TCR alpha and beta CDR3 regions from RNA used iRepertoire nested multiplex PCR. TCRdb re-called the multiplex PCR reads through MiXCR, storing one row per CDR3 protein. The sample yields about 180,000 distinct CDR3 sequences, around 40% seen once. The J gene is TRBJ2-2, the V gene TRBV5-1; either TRBD1 or TRBD2 may fit D (5 bases each). Sample: glioma tissue, nonneoplastic brain tissue, or PBMCs (not recorded which). The receptor was derived from a human donor with low-grade glioma or glioblastoma, undergoing nonglioma brain surgery, or in good health (not recorded which). CDR3 loop: CASSLEAGRRAGELFF. DNA for the CDR3: TGCGCCAGCAGCTTGGAAGCAGGGAGAAGGGCCGGGGAGCTGTTTTTT.